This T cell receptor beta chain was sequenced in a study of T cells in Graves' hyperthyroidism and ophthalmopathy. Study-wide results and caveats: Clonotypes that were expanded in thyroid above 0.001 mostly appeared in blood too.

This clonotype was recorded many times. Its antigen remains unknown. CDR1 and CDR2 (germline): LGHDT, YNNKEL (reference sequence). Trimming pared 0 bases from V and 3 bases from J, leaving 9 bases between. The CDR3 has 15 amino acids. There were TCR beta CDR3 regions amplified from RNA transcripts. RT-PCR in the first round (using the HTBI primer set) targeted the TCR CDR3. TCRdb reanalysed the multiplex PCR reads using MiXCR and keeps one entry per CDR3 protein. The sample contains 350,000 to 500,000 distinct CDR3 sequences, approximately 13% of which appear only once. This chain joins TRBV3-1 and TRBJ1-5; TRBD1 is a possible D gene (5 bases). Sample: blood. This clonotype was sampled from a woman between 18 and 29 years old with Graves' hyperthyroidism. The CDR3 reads CASSQDIRDNQPQHF. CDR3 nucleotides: TGTGCCAGCAGCCAAGATATCAGGGACAATCAGCCCCAGCATTTT.